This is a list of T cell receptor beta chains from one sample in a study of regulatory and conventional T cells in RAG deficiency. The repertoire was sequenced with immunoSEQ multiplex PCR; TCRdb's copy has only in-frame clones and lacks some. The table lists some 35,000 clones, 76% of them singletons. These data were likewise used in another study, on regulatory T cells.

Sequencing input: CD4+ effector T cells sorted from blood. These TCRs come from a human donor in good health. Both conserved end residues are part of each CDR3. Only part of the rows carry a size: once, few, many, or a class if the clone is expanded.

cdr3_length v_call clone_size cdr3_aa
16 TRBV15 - CATSRAGNTYNSPLHF
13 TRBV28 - CATSPNSNQPQHF
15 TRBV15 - CATSRDRQGVDTQYF
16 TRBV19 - CASSIRAGRSTTEAFF
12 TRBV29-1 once CSSLGEANVLTF
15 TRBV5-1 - CASRVDRGTEETQYF
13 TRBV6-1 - CASIDRQGYEQYF
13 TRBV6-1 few CASVLQGTQPQHF
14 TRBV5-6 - CASSVKDRTQPQHF
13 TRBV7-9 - CASSADRGGGYTF
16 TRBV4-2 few CASSQVGTTSNYGYTF
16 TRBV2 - CASSQRESSYNSPLHF
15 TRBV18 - CASSLRSRAAYGYTF
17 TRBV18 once CASSPMRQAYSNQPQHF
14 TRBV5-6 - CASSWGGGVQPQHF
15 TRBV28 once CASSNGQGGFQPQHF
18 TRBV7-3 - CASSPGRGALYDLQPQHF
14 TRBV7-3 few CASSLTGAGDGYTF
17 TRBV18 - CASSPPFSPFLNTEAFF
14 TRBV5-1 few CASSRTGGPYGYTF
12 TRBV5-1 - CASSLRGETQYF
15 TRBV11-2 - CASSLLGIVTDTQYF
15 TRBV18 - CASSPGRNSYNEQFF
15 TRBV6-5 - CASRDLGGQNYGYTF